One and the same sample provided the 31 T cell receptor beta chains below, sequenced in a study of OX40 agonist ivuxolimab in advanced cancers. Clones were read by immunoSEQ multiplex PCR, and TCRdb kept only the in-frame ones, dropping some. The sample consists of 72,000 or so clones, about 91% of them appearing once. Sequencing used CD4+ or CD8+ T cells sorted from blood, obtained in a trial of the OX40 agonist ivuxolimab. These receptors were taken from an adult with an advanced solid tumor such as melanoma, head and neck, liver or kidney cancer.

The V and J genes are TRBV6-1 and TRBJ1-2; TRBD1 is a possible D gene (5 bases). Germline CDR1 and CDR2: MNHNS and SASEGT. This CDR3 contains 12 residues. The germline V and J ends were trimmed by 3 bases and 8 bases, with 10 bases remaining between them. CDR3 in amino acids: CASSDRALGYTF. The CDR3 coding sequence is TGTGCCAGCAGTGACAGGGCCCTGGGCTACACCTTC.

The rearrangement uses TRBV7-2 and TRBJ1-1; 8 bases line up with TRBD1. Germline V lookup: CDR1 SGHTA, CDR2 FQGNSA. The junction had 3 bases not matched to a gene; V was cut back by 5 bases and J by 1 base. This CDR3 is 14 amino acids long. DNA of the CDR3: TGTGCCAGCAGCATAGACAGGGGGAACACTGAAGCTTTCTTT. Protein: CASSIDRGNTEAFF. The full variable domain, with the rest looked up from reference TRBV7-2 and TRBJ1-1, is GAGVSQSPSNKVTEKGKDVELRCDPISGHTALYWYRQSLGQGLEFLIYFQGNSAPDKSGLPSDRFSAERTGGSVSTLTIQRTQQEDSAVYLCASSIDRGNTEAFFGQGTRLTVV.

The CDR3 here is CASSDRIYGYTF. DNA of the CDR3: TGTGCCAGCAGTGACAGGATCTATGGCTACACCTTC. V usage is TRBV6-1 and J usage is TRBJ1-2, with D hard to call. Trimming cost V 3 bases and J 4 bases, with 6 bases left between them. Per germline, CDR1 MNHNS and CDR2 SASEGT. The CDR3 is 12 residues long.

The chain uses TRBV18 and TRBJ1-5; 7 nucleotides match TRBD1. There are 14 residues in the CDR3. V dropped 6 bases and J dropped 7; count of bases not matched to a gene: 9. Germline assignment: CDR1 KGHSH and CDR2 LQKENI. CDR3 coding DNA: TGTGCCAGCTCCCCCACAGGGGTTAGACAGCCCCAGCATTTT. Residues: CASSPTGVRQPQHF.

The genes are TRBV4-1 and TRBJ1-5; the D gene is possibly TRBD1 (5 bases). The CDR3 consists of 15 residues. Trimming left V 3 bases short and J 0 bases short, with 9 bases between. Germline V gene data show CDR1 as MGHRA and CDR2 as YSYEKL. For the CDR3, the DNA is TGCGCCAGCAGCCAGGGTGACAGTAGCAATCAGCCCCAGCATTTT. This translates into CASSQGDSSNQPQHF.

V usage is TRBV20-1 and J usage is TRBJ2-7, with D perhaps TRBD2 (5 bases). This CDR3 comprises 11 residues. Trimming shortened V by 6 bases and J by 0 bases, and 6 bases separated the two germline ends. In germline, CDR1 is DFQATT, CDR2 SNEGSKA (reference sequence). CDR3 sequence reads: CSAGSSYEQYF. For the CDR3, the DNA is TGCAGTGCGGGGAGCTCCTACGAGCAGTACTTC.

V and J are TRBV27 and TRBJ1-2; D remains ambiguous. Trimming took off 2 bases at V and 0 bases at J, with 16 bases between the two ends. Germline V gene sequence: CDR1 MNHEY, CDR2 SMNVEV (reference sequence). This CDR3 spans 17 amino acids. The CDR3 here is CASSLLAAGTANYGYTF. CDR3 nucleotides: TGTGCCAGCAGTTTACTCGCGGCCGGTACAGCTAACTATGGCTACACCTTC.

This clone appeared once. The rearrangement uses TRBV7-9 and TRBJ2-1; 7 bases are a match to TRBD1. This CDR3 region has 14 residues. Trimming cost V 1 base and J 9 bases; bases outside gene matches: 6. Germline V gene lookup returns CDR1 SEHNR and CDR2 FQNEAQ (reference sequence). The CDR3 DNA reads as TGTGCCAGCAGCTTAGGACAGGGACCTTTTGAGCAGTTCTTC. Translating gives CASSLGQGPFEQFF.

The V and J genes are TRBV18 and TRBJ2-7; D is uncertain. CDR3 length equals 15 residues. CDR1 is KGHSH, CDR2 LQKENI, per germline. V shed 4 bases and J shed 6 bases, with 19 bases lying between them. The chain's CDR3 is CASSRNFAELGEQYF. CDR3 nucleotide sequence: TGTGCCAGCTCACGCAACTTTGCGGAACTGGGCGAGCAGTACTTC.

This chain links TRBV10-1 with TRBJ2-1, with 7 bases identical to TRBD1. V was clipped by 6 bases and J by 9 bases; unmatched bases: 8. The CDR3 has 13 residues. Germline V CDR1 and CDR2: WNHNN, SYGVQD (reference sequence). In DNA form, the CDR3 reads TGCGCCAGCAGACCCGACAGGGCGGCTGAGCAGTTCTTC. It translates to CASRPDRAAEQFF.

The chain has TRBV7-9 and TRBJ2-1, with 9 nucleotides matching TRBD2. The germline CDR1 and CDR2 sequences are SEHNR and FQNEAQ (reference sequence). The ends lost 3 bases at V and 9 bases at J; junction bases unmatched: 6. The CDR3 loop spans 14 amino acids. CDR3 residues: CASSLGTSIPEQFF. CDR3 sequence (DNA): TGTGCCAGCAGCTTGGGGACTAGCATACCTGAGCAGTTCTTC.

The chain couples TRBV21-1 to TRBJ1-5. TRBV21-1 is termed a pseudogene. The CDR3 contains 16 residues. The CDR3 spells CASSKEEGVPYQPQHF. In nucleotides, the CDR3 is TGTGCCAGCAGCAAAGAGGAGGGGGTGCCCTATCAGCCCCAGCATTTT.

The chain carries TRBV5-1 and TRBJ1-2; D might be TRBD1 (5 bases). Trimming removed 5 bases from V and 8 bases from J, with 13 bases in between. Germline CDR1 SGHRS, CDR2 YFSETQ. The CDR3 runs 12 residues. This CDR3 reads CASRITGDGYTF. DNA of the CDR3: TGCGCCAGCAGAATTACGGGGGACGGCTACACCTTC. The whole variable domain, filled in from reference TRBV5-1 and TRBJ1-2, reads KAGVTQTPRYLIKTRGQQVTLSCSPISGHRSVSWYQQTPGQGLQFLFEYFSETQRNKGNFPGRFSGRQFSNSRSEMNVSTLELGDSALYLCASRITGDGYTFGSGTRLTVV.

The V and J genes are TRBV11-2 and TRBJ1-3, with D perhaps matching TRBD1 (6 bases). V was trimmed by 5 bases and J by 1 base, leaving 18 bases between them. The CDR3 is made up of 17 amino acids. CDR1 SGHAT and CDR2 FQNNGV come from the germline V gene. The CDR3 bases are TGTGCCAGCAGCCCGGGTTTGAGGGGGAGGTCTGGAAACACCATATATTTT. This encodes CASSPGLRGRSGNTIYF. Full variable domain (missing parts from reference TRBV11-2 and TRBJ1-3): EAGVAQSPRYKIIEKRQSVAFWCNPISGHATLYWYQQILGQGPKLLIQFQNNGVVDDSQLPKDRFSAERLKGVDSTLKIQPAKLEDSAVYLCASSPGLRGRSGNTIYFGEGSWLTVV.

V usage is TRBV7-2 and J usage is TRBJ2-5, with a weak D call TRBD2 (5 bases). Germline CDR1 SGHTA, CDR2 FQGNSA. V dropped 3 bases and J dropped 7 bases, with 12 bases sitting between them. CDR3 size: 13 residues. The chain's CDR3 is CASSLDSAGTQYF. The DNA for the CDR3 is TGTGCCAGCAGCTTGGATAGCGCGGGGACCCAGTACTTC.

The chain is built from TRBV6-6 and TRBJ2-1; 7 bases line up with TRBD1. This CDR3 comprises 16 residues. Looked up from germline, CDR1 is MNHNY and CDR2 is SVGAGI (reference sequence). Unmatched junction bases numbered 9, after V lost 7 bases and J lost 0 bases. CDR3 in DNA: TGTGCCAGCAACTCCCACCGGACAGGCTCCTACAATGAGCAGTTCTTC. The encoded protein is CASNSHRTGSYNEQFF.

About this clone: This sample also contains other DNA sequences that code for the same CDR3. The V and J genes are TRBV10-3 and TRBJ1-2, with a weak D call TRBD1 (5 bases). Germline V gene sequence: CDR1 ENHRY, CDR2 SYGVKD. The V end was cut by 7 bases, the J end by 2 bases, with 14 bases between. CDR3 length equals 14 residues. The CDR3 loop is CAITPGTQNYGYTF. CDR3 nucleotides: TGTGCCATCACCCCCGGGACCCAGAACTATGGCTACACCTTC.

The V call is TRBV4-1, the J call TRBJ2-7, with 10 bases aligning to TRBD2. CDR1 and CDR2 from the germline V gene are MGHRA and YSYEKL. The CDR3 has 16 amino acids. Losses at the gene ends were 2 bases for V and 2 bases for J; bases not matched to a gene: 6. CDR3 sequence: CASSQPLAGKAYEQYF. CDR3 sequence (DNA): TGCGCCAGCAGCCAACCACTAGCGGGGAAAGCCTACGAGCAGTACTTC.

This clone was observed a few times. The rearrangement links TRBV10-2 to TRBJ2-7; D gene unclear. Germline loops: CDR1 WSHSY, CDR2 SAAADI. With 2 bases removed from V and 8 bases from J, the gap between germline ends came to 13 bases. The CDR3 totals 13 residues. The CDR3 nucleotides read TGCGCCAGCAGTGAGCCAACTCAACAAAAGCAGTACTTC. Translating it yields CASSEPTQQKQYF.

The J gene is TRBJ2-2, the V gene TRBV5-4; 8 nucleotides match TRBD2. The CDR3 is 16 amino acids. From germline, CDR1 is SGHNT and CDR2 YYREEE (reference sequence). The junction had 10 bases not matched to a gene; V was cut back by 4 bases and J by 5 bases. The CDR3 sequence: CASSMISGSGTGELFF. The CDR3 nucleotides are TGTGCCAGCAGCATGATCAGCGGGAGTGGTACCGGGGAGCTGTTTTTT.

The chain joins TRBV14 to TRBJ2-7; D gene ambiguous. The CDR3 length is 14 residues. Germline loops: CDR1 SGHDN, CDR2 FVKESK. Trimming stripped 2 bases from V and 6 bases from J, with 14 bases between. The CDR3 DNA reads TGTGCCAGCAGCCAATTGACCCCAACGGCCGAGCAGTACTTC. It translates to CASSQLTPTAEQYF.

V usage is TRBV6-6 and J usage is TRBJ2-2; 7 bases line up with TRBD1. Germline V gives CDR1 MNHNY, CDR2 SVGAGI (reference sequence). The V segment lost 11 bases and the J segment 3 bases; nucleotides outside the gene matches: 6. The CDR3 has 13 amino acids. CDR3 protein: CAADRDHTGELFF. In DNA, the CDR3 is TGTGCCGCTGACAGGGACCACACCGGGGAGCTGTTTTTT.

The CDR3 spells CASSLGWAGGNQPQHF. CDR3 sequence (DNA): TGTGCCAGCAGCTTAGGGTGGGCCGGCGGCAATCAGCCCCAGCATTTT. This sequence joins TRBV7-8 and TRBJ1-5; unclear D gene. V was trimmed by 1 base and J by 2 bases, leaving 12 bases between them. CDR3 length: 16 amino acids. Germline V gives CDR1 SGHVS, CDR2 FQNEAQ.

The CDR3 reads CASSEPGQGVAYNEQFF. In DNA, the CDR3 is TGTGCCAGCAGTGAACCGGGACAGGGGGTCGCCTACAATGAGCAGTTCTTC. V usage is TRBV6-1 and J usage is TRBJ2-1, with 11 bases lining up with TRBD1. With V trimmed by 2 bases and J by 2 bases, 5 bases remained unmatched. CDR1 and CDR2 (germline): MNHNS, SASEGT. The CDR3 is 17 amino acids.

V gene TRBV28 combines with J gene TRBJ1-1; no clear D gene. Germline CDR1 MDHEN, CDR2 SYDVKM. CDR3 length equals 13 residues. V was clipped by 5 bases and J by 0 bases, with 7 bases between them. The CDR3 is CASSLVMNTEAFF. As DNA, the CDR3 is TGTGCCAGCAGTCTAGTTATGAACACTGAAGCTTTCTTT.

The CDR3 DNA reads TGTGCCAGCAGTTCAATCTCCGGGACAGTAACCGGCTACACCTTC. Amino acids: CASSSISGTVTGYTF. The chain is built from TRBV28 and TRBJ1-2, with 7 bases aligning to TRBD1. Germline V gene sequence: CDR1 MDHEN, CDR2 SYDVKM. The CDR3 consists of 15 residues. Trimming at V came to 4 bases and at J to 8 bases, leaving 13 bases not matched to a gene.

The genes are TRBV15 and TRBJ1-3; D not resolved. V was pared by 1 base and J by 1 base, with 8 bases between. In germline, CDR1 is LNHNV, CDR2 YYDKDF (reference sequence). This CDR3 region has 15 residues. The CDR3 here is CATSRGGGSGNTIYF. The CDR3 region has the DNA TGTGCCACCAGCAGAGGAGGAGGGTCTGGAAACACCATATATTTT.

This chain links TRBV5-1 with TRBJ1-2; D ambiguous. The CDR3 has 15 residues. Trimming left V 2 bases short and J 5 bases short, with 16 bases between. Germline values: CDR1 SGHRS, CDR2 YFSETQ. The CDR3, as DNA: TGCGCCAGCAGCTTTCTTTTGGTGCTTTCATATGGCTACACCTTC. Amino acid sequence: CASSFLLVLSYGYTF.

In regard to this clone: Compared with germline, one end of the junction differs, possibly owing to a read error. The chain links TRBV6-1 to TRBJ2-2; D possibly corresponds to TRBD1 (7 bases). The CDR3 runs 14 residues. CDR1 is MNHNS and CDR2 is SASEGT in the germline V gene. CDR3 sequence (DNA): TGTGCCAGCCGGGACAGATTGAACACCGGGGGGCTGTTTTTT. Amino acids: CASRDRLNTGGLFF.

The chain is built from TRBV7-9 and TRBJ1-1; no clear D gene. Germline values: CDR1 SEHNR, CDR2 FQNEAQ (reference sequence). The CDR3 covers 12 residues. V lost 5 bases to trimming and J lost 2 bases, with 6 bases between them. The CDR3 bases are TGTGCCAGCAGCAAACTTAACACTGAAGCTTTCTTT. Residues: CASSKLNTEAFF.

V is TRBV15 and J is TRBJ2-2, with D unclear. CDR1 is LNHNV, CDR2 YYDKDF, per germline (reference sequence). The CDR3 is made up of 13 amino acids. The V end lost 1 base, the J end lost 3 bases, and 3 bases lay between the germline ends. The CDR3 reads CATSRGDTGELFF. CDR3 coding DNA: TGTGCCACCAGCAGAGGGGACACCGGGGAGCTGTTTTTT.